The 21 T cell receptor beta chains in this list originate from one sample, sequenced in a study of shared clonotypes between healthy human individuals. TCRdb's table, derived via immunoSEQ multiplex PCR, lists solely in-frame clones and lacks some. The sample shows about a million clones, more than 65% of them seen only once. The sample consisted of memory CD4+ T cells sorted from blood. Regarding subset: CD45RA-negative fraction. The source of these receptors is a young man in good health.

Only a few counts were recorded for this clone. CDR3: CASSVGHAPNQPQHF. DNA for the CDR3: TGTGCCAGCAGCGTAGGGCACGCCCCTAATCAGCCCCAGCATTTT. This rearrangement joins TRBV9 to TRBJ1-5, with no clear D. The CDR3 runs to 15 residues. From germline, CDR1 is SGDLS and CDR2 YYNGEE. Trimming took 0 bases from V and 4 from J, leaving 11 bases between them.

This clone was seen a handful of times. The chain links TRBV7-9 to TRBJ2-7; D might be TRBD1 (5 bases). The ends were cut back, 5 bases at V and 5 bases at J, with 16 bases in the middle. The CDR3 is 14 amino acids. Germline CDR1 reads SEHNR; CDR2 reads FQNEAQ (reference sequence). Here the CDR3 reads CASSPQGRAHEQYF. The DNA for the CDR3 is TGTGCCAGCAGCCCTCAGGGCAGGGCCCACGAGCAGTACTTC.

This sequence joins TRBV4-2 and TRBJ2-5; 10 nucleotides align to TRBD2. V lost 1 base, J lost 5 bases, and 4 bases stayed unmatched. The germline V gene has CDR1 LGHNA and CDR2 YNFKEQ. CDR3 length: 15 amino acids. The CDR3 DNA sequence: TGTGCCAGCAGCCAAGGGCTAGCGGGAGTTGAGACCCAGTACTTC. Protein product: CASSQGLAGVETQYF.

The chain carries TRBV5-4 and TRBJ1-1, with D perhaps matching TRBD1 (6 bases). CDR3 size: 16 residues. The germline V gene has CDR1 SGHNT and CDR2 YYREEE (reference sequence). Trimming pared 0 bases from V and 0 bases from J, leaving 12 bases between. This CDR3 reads CASSLDPGQVNTEAFF. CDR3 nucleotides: TGTGCCAGCAGCTTGGATCCGGGACAAGTGAACACTGAAGCTTTCTTT.

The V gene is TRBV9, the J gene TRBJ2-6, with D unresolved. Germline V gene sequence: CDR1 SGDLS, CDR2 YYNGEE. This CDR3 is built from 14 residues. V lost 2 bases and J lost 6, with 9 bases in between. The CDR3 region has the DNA TGTGCCAGCAGCGTGGAGTCCCAGGCCAACGTCCTGACTTTC. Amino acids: CASSVESQANVLTF.

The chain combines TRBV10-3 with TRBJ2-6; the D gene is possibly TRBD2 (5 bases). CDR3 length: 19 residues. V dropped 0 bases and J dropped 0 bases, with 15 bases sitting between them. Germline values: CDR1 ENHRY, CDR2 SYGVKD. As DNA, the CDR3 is TGTGCCATCAGTGAGTCGCCCTCCGACACTAGCTCTGGGGCCAACGTCCTGACTTTC. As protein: CAISESPSDTSSGANVLTF.

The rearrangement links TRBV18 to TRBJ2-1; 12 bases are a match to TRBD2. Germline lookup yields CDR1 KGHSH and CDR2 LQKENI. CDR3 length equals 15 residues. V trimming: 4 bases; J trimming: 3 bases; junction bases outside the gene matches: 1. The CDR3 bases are TGTGCCAGCTCACGGACTAGCGGGGACTACAATGAGCAGTTCTTC. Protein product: CASSRTSGDYNEQFF.

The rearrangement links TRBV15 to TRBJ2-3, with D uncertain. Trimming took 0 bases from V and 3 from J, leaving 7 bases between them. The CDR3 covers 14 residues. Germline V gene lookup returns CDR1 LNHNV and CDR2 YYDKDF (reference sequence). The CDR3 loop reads CATSRDRETDTQYF. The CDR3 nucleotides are TGTGCCACCAGCAGAGATAGAGAAACAGATACGCAGTATTTT.

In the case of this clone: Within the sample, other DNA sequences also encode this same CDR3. CDR3 sequence: CASSLEGLNQETQYF. For the CDR3, the DNA is TGCGCCAGCAGCTTGGAGGGCTTGAACCAAGAGACCCAGTACTTC. The chain recombines TRBV5-1 with TRBJ2-5; D gene ambiguous. Germline V lookup: CDR1 SGHRS, CDR2 YFSETQ. Trimming pared 0 bases from V and 0 bases from J, leaving 9 bases between. The CDR3 is 15 amino acids.

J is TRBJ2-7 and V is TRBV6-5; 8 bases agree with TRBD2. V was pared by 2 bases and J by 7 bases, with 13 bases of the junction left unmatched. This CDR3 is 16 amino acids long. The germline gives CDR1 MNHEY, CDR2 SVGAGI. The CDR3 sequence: CASSYGGAGEGREQYF. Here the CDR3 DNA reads TGTGCCAGCAGTTACGGCGGAGCGGGAGAAGGACGGGAGCAGTACTTC.

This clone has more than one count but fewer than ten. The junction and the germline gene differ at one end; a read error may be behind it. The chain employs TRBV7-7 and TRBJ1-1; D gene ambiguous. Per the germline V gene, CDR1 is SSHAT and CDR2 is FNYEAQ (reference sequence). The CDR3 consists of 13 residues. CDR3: CASSSTYGSEAFF. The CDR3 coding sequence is TGTGCTAGCAGCTCGACTTACGGGTCTGAAGCTTTCTTT.

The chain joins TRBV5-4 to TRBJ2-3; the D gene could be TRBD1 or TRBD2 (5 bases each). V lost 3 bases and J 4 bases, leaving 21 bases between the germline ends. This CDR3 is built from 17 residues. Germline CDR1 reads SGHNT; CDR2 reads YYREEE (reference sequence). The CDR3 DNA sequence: TGTGCCAGCAGCTCAGCGTGGGACCCTCGGGCCCCAGATACGCAGTATTTT. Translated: CASSSAWDPRAPDTQYF.

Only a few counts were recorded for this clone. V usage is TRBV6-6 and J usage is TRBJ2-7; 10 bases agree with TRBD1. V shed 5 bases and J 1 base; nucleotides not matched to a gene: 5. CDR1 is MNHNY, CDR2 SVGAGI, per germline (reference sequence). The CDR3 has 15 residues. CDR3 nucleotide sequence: TGTGCCAGCAGTCCGGACAGGGGGAGTTCCTACGAGCAGTACTTC. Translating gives CASSPDRGSSYEQYF.

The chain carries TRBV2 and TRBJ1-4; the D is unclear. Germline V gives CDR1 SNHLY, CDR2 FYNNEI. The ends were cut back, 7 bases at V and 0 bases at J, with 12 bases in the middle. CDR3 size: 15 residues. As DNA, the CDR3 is TGTGCCAGCATCAATACGGCCTCAACTAATGAAAAACTGTTTTTT. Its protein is CASINTASTNEKLFF.

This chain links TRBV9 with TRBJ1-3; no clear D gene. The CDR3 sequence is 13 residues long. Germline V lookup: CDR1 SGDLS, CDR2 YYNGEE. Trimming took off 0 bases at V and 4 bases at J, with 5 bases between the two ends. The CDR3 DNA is TGTGCCAGCAGCGTAGGGAAGGGAAACACCATATATTTT. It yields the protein CASSVGKGNTIYF. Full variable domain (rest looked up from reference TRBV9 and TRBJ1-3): DSGVTQTPKHLITATGQRVTLRCSPRSGDLSVYWYQQSLDQGLQFLIQYYNGEERAKGNILERFSAQQFPDLHSELNLSSLELGDSALYFCASSVGKGNTIYFGEGSWLTVV.

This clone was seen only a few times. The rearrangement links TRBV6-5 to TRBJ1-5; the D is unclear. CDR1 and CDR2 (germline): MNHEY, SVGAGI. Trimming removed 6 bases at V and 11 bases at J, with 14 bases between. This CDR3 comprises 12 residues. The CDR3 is CASRGSGTAQHF. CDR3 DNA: TGTGCCAGCAGGGGGAGCGGTACGGCCCAGCATTTT.

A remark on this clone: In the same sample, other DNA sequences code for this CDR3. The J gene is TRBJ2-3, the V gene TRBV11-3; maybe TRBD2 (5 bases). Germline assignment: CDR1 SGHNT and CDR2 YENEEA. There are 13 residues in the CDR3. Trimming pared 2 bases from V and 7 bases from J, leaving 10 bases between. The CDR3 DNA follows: TGTGCCAGCAGCTTATCTCCGGGATATACGCAGTATTTT. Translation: CASSLSPGYTQYF.

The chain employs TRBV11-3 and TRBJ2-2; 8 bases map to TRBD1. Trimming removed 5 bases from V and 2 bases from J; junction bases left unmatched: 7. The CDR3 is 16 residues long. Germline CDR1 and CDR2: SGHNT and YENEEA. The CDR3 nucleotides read TGTGCCAGCAGCCCCCGGACAGGGATAAACACCGGGGAGCTGTTTTTT. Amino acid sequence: CASSPRTGINTGELFF.

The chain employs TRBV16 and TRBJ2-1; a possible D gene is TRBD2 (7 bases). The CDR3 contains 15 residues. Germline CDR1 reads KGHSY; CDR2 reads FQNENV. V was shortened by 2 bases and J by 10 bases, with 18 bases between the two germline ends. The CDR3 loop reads CASSQRRGASKEQFF. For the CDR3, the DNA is TGTGCCAGCAGCCAACGACGGGGGGCATCTAAGGAGCAGTTCTTC.

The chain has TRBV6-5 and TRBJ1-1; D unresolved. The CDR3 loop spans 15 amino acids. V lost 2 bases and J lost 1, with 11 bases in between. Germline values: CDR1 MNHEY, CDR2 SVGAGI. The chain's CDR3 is CASSYNSARNTEAFF. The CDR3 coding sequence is TGTGCCAGCAGTTACAATTCGGCCCGGAACACTGAAGCTTTCTTT.

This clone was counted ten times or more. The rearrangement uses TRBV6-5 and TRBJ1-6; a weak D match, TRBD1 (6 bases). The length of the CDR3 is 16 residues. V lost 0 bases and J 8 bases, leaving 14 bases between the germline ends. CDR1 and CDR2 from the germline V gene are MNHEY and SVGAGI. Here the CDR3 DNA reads TGTGCCAGCAGTTACTCCCACGGAAGGGGGGATTCACCCCTCCACTTT. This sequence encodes CASSYSHGRGDSPLHF.